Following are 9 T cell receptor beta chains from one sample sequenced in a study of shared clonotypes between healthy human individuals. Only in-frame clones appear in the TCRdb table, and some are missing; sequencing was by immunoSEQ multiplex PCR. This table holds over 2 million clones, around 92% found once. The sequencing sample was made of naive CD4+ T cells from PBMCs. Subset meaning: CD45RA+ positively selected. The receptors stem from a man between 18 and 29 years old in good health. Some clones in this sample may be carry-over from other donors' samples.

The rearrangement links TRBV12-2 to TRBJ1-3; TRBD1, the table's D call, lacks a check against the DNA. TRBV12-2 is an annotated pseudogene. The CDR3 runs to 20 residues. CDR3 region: CASRIRLDRVNLGPGNTIYF. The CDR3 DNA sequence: TGTGCAAGTCGCATACGACTGGACAGGGTCAACCTAGGGCCTGGAAACACCATATATTTT.

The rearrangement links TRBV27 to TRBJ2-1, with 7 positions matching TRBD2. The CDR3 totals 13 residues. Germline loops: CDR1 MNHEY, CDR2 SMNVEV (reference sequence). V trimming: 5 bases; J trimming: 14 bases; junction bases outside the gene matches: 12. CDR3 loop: CASSTRAGYREFF. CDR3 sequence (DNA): TGTGCCAGCAGTACAAGAGCGGGATATAGGGAGTTCTTC.

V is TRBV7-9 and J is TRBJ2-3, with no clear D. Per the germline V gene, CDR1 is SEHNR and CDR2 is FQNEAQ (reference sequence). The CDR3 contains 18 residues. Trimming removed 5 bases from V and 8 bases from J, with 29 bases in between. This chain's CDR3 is CASSPRPRALRAPGTQYF. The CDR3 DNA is TGTGCCAGCAGCCCCCGTCCTAGGGCACTTCGCGCCCCTGGTACGCAGTATTTT. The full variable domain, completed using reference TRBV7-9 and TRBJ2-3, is DTGVSQNPRHKITKRGQNVTFRCDPISEHNRLYWYRQTLGQGPEFLTYFQNEAQLEKSRLLSDRFSAERPKGSFSTLEIQRTEQGDSAMYLCASSPRPRALRAPGTQYFGPGTRLTVL.

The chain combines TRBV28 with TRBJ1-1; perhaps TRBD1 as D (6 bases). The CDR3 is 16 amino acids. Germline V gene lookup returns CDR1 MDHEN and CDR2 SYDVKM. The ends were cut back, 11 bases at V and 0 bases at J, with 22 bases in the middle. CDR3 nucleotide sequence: TGTGCCGGGATGGCAGGGAAGGGGACAATGAACACTGAAGCTTTCTTT. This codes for CAGMAGKGTMNTEAFF.

The CDR3 nucleotides read TGTGCCAGCAGCACGAGGGGACTAGCGGGAGCCCATGGGAACGAGCAGTACTTC. This translates into CASSTRGLAGAHGNEQYF. This rearrangement joins TRBV7-2 to TRBJ2-7; 14 bases fit TRBD2. The CDR3 is 18 amino acids. V was pared by 5 bases and J by 5 bases, with 14 bases of the junction left unmatched. Germline assignment: CDR1 SGHTA and CDR2 FQGNSA.

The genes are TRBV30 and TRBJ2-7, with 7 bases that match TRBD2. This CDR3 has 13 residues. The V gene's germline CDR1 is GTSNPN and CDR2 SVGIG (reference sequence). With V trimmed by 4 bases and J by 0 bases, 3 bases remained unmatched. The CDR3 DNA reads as TGTGCCTGGACTAGCGGCAGCTCCTACGAGCAGTACTTC. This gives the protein CAWTSGSSYEQYF.

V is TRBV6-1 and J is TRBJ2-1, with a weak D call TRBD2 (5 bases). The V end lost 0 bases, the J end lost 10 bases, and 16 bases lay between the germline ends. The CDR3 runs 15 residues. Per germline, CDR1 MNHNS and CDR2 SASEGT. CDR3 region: CASSEAEVAVREQFF. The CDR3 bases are TGTGCCAGCAGTGAAGCGGAGGTAGCCGTTCGGGAGCAGTTCTTC.

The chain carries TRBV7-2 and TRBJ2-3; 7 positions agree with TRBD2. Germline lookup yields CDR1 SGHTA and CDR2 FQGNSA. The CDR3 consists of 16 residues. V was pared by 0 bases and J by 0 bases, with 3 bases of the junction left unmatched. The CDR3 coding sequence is TGTGCCAGCAGCTTAGCGCTAGCGGCCAGCACAGATACGCAGTATTTT. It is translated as CASSLALAASTDTQYF.

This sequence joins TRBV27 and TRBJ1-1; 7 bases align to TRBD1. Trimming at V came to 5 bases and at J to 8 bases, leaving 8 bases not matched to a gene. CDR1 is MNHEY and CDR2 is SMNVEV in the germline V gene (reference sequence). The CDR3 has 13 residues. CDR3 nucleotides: TGTGCCAGCAGTCAGACAGGGCCACACGAAGCTTTCTTT. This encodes CASSQTGPHEAFF.